Each of the 20 T cell receptor beta chains below was sequenced from the same sample in a study of beta chain features in type 1 diabetes. Reverse transcription of all isolated RNA meant that expressed TCRB transcripts were sequenced. Generated by immunoSEQ multiplex PCR, the TCRdb table keeps only in-frame clones and is missing some. This table has a few hundred thousand clones, approximately 11% appearing once. Sequencing input: central memory CD4+ T cells from blood. These receptors all stem from a man between 18 and 35 years old in good health.

This chain links TRBV7-2 with TRBJ2-3; 9 positions agree with TRBD2. Germline CDR1 SGHTA, CDR2 FQGNSA. V dropped 5 bases and J dropped 2; count of bases not matched to a gene: 8. The CDR3 extends over 16 amino acids. In DNA form, the CDR3 reads TGTGCCAGCAGCCCGAGCCGACTAGCGGCCACAGATACGCAGTATTTT. The encoded protein is CASSPSRLAATDTQYF.

This clone was seen a few times. V and J are TRBV9 and TRBJ2-5; 8 bases are shared with TRBD2. This CDR3 contains 16 residues. The V and J ends lost 4 bases and 2 bases, in that order; junction bases with no gene match: 10. Per the germline V gene, CDR1 is SGDLS and CDR2 is YYNGEE. CDR3 loop: CASSPTAASGQETQYF. CDR3 DNA sequence: TGTGCCAGCAGCCCCACGGCGGCTAGCGGGCAAGAGACCCAGTACTTC.

This clone has more than one count but fewer than ten. The chain uses TRBV10-3 and TRBJ1-1, with unresolved D. The germline V and J ends were trimmed by 10 bases and 6 bases, with 18 bases remaining between them. The germline CDR1 and CDR2 sequences are ENHRY and SYGVKD. The CDR3 totals 13 residues. CDR3 DNA sequence: TGTGCCACCACAGAGCACAATATACCTGAAGCTTTCTTT. Its protein is CATTEHNIPEAFF.

The V call is TRBV11-2, the J call TRBJ2-3; D unclear. CDR1 is SGHAT and CDR2 is FQNNGV in the germline V gene. The CDR3 is made up of 14 amino acids. V lost 4 bases and J 4 bases, leaving 12 bases between the germline ends. The CDR3 spells CASSSGLGPDTQYF. Here the CDR3 DNA reads TGTGCCAGCAGCTCTGGGCTGGGCCCAGATACGCAGTATTTT.

This clone has ten or more counts. J is TRBJ1-5 and V is TRBV9; D is perhaps TRBD1 (5 bases). Trimming removed 3 bases at V and 5 bases at J, with 9 bases between. The CDR3 spans 13 residues. CDR1 SGDLS and CDR2 YYNGEE come from the germline V gene. As DNA, the CDR3 is TGTGCCAGCAGCGCCAGGGCGGATCAGCCCCAGCATTTT. Protein: CASSARADQPQHF.

The sample holds a few counts of this clone. The rearrangement joins TRBV7-2 to TRBJ1-2; 8 bases map to TRBD1. After removal of 5 bases from V and 2 bases from J, the junction contained 4 bases not matched to a gene. Germline V gene lookup returns CDR1 SGHTA and CDR2 FQGNSA. This CDR3 region has 14 residues. The CDR3 sequence: CASSPRTGNYGYTF. The CDR3 DNA reads as TGTGCCAGCAGCCCAAGGACAGGGAACTATGGCTACACCTTC.

The chain employs TRBV7-2 and TRBJ2-3; D is unresolved. CDR3 length: 15 amino acids. Trimming removed 2 bases from V and 0 bases from J, with 9 bases in between. Germline assignment: CDR1 SGHTA and CDR2 FQGNSA. DNA for the CDR3: TGTGCCAGCAGCTTAAGAATCCGGAGCACAGATACGCAGTATTTT. Translated, it gives CASSLRIRSTDTQYF. Variable domain in full (rest from reference TRBV7-2 and TRBJ2-3): GAGVSQSPSNKVTEKGKDVELRCDPISGHTALYWYRQSLGQGLEFLIYFQGNSAPDKSGLPSDRFSAERTGGSVSTLTIQRTQQEDSAVYLCASSLRIRSTDTQYFGPGTRLTVL.

The V gene is TRBV19, the J gene TRBJ2-1; D ambiguous. CDR1 and CDR2 from the germline V gene are LNHDA and SQIVND (reference sequence). The V and J ends lost 3 bases and 3 bases respectively, with 9 bases between them. This CDR3 spans 14 amino acids. CDR3 amino acids: CASSMDLGYNEQFF. CDR3 DNA: TGTGCCAGTAGTATGGACCTAGGCTACAATGAGCAGTTCTTC.

The rearrangement uses TRBV10-1 and TRBJ2-4; D possibly corresponds to TRBD2 (7 bases). The germline V and J ends were trimmed by 3 bases and 1 base, with 19 bases remaining between them. CDR3 size: 18 residues. Germline CDR1 is WNHNN and CDR2 is SYGVQD (reference sequence). The chain's CDR3 is CASSDLPHREGAKNIQYF. CDR3 DNA: TGCGCCAGCAGTGACCTCCCTCACAGGGAGGGGGCCAAAAACATTCAGTACTTC.

V is TRBV4-1 and J is TRBJ1-5; 8 bases are a match to TRBD1. The junction had 7 bases not matched to a gene; V was cut back by 0 bases and J by 3 bases. The CDR3 has 17 amino acids. From germline, CDR1 is MGHRA and CDR2 YSYEKL. For the CDR3, the DNA is TGCGCCAGCAGCCAAGATCGCGGCAGGGGGCTCAATCAGCCCCAGCATTTT. Its protein is CASSQDRGRGLNQPQHF.

This clone has a handful of counts. V and J are TRBV20-1 and TRBJ2-5; weak D call: TRBD1 (5 bases). CDR3 length equals 11 residues. V was clipped by 2 bases and J by 4 bases, with 5 bases between them. Per the germline V gene, CDR1 is DFQATT and CDR2 is SNEGSKA (reference sequence). The CDR3 sequence: CSARQGETQYF. The DNA of the CDR3 is TGCAGTGCTAGACAGGGAGAGACCCAGTACTTC.

This chain connects TRBV18 to TRBJ2-5, with 10 bases that match TRBD2. The CDR3 runs to 16 residues. V gave up 0 bases and J gave up 4 bases; unmatched junction bases: 5. Germline V gene lookup returns CDR1 KGHSH and CDR2 LQKENI. The CDR3 reads CASSPPSLAGVETQYF. DNA for the CDR3: TGTGCCAGCTCACCACCGAGCCTAGCGGGAGTAGAGACCCAGTACTTC. The full variable domain, completed using reference TRBV18 and TRBJ2-5, is NAGVMQNPRHLVRRRGQEARLRCSPMKGHSHVYWYRQLPEEGLKFMVYLQKENIIDESGMPKERFSAEFPKEGPSILRIQQVVRGDSAAYFCASSPPSLAGVETQYFGPGTRLLVL.

Comments on this clone: Other DNA sequences in the sample encode the same CDR3. In DNA form, the CDR3 reads TGTGCCAGCAGCTTATCTGGCAGCTCCTACGAGCAGTACTTC. Translating it yields CASSLSGSSYEQYF. The rearrangement links TRBV7-2 to TRBJ2-7, with no clear D. CDR1 and CDR2 (germline): SGHTA, FQGNSA. Trimming stripped 2 bases from V and 0 bases from J, with 8 bases between. The CDR3 extends over 14 amino acids.

A few counts support this clone. In DNA, the CDR3 is TGCGCCAGCAGCCAAGATCTCGCGGGAGGGGCCTACAATGAGCAGTTCTTC. Protein product: CASSQDLAGGAYNEQFF. The chain recombines TRBV4-3 with TRBJ2-1, with TRBD2 matching over 9 bases. The CDR3 extends over 17 amino acids. V lost 0 bases, J lost 2 bases, and 5 bases stayed unmatched. Germline V CDR1 and CDR2: LGHNA, YSLEER.

The rearrangement uses TRBV12-5 and TRBJ2-2; the D is unclear. Germline V lookup: CDR1 LGHNT, CDR2 FRNRAP. The V and J ends lost 6 bases and 5 bases respectively, with 7 bases between them. This CDR3 spans 12 amino acids. The DNA for the CDR3 is TGTGCTAGTGGCCTGGGTACCGGGGAGCTGTTTTTT. It yields the protein CASGLGTGELFF.

This clone was observed many times. V is TRBV18 and J is TRBJ2-2, with TRBD1 identical over 8 bases. The CDR3 is 16 amino acids. The V gene's germline CDR1 is KGHSH and CDR2 LQKENI. The J segment lost 4 bases and the V segment lost 1 base, leaving 5 bases of the junction unmatched. CDR3 residues: CASSPLGQVGTGELFF. In DNA, the CDR3 is TGTGCCAGCTCACCACTGGGACAGGTCGGCACCGGGGAGCTGTTTTTT. Combining the CDR3 with reference TRBV18 and TRBJ2-2 gives the whole variable domain NAGVMQNPRHLVRRRGQEARLRCSPMKGHSHVYWYRQLPEEGLKFMVYLQKENIIDESGMPKERFSAEFPKEGPSILRIQQVVRGDSAAYFCASSPLGQVGTGELFFGEGSRLTVL.

The CDR3 reads CASSLSTWARGYTF. DNA of the CDR3: TGTGCCAGCAGTTTAAGTACATGGGCGAGAGGCTACACCTTC. This chain links TRBV28 with TRBJ1-2; unclear D gene. The CDR3 is 14 amino acids. CDR1 and CDR2 from the germline V gene are MDHEN and SYDVKM. V lost 2 bases and J 8 bases, leaving 15 bases between the germline ends.

Turning to this clone: A read error may produce the germline difference seen at one junction end. The chain carries TRBV10-3 and TRBJ2-5; 13 bases line up with TRBD2. The J call could be wrong; TRBJ2-7 is a better fit for the DNA end. CDR3 length equals 15 residues. The germline V gene encodes CDR1 ENHRY and CDR2 SYGVKD. The CDR3 protein is CAISGGLAGSSEQYF. The CDR3 DNA reads as TGTGCCATCAGTGGGGGACTAGCGGGATCCTCCGAGCAGTACTTC.

V and J are TRBV9 and TRBJ2-1, with no clear D. With 0 bases removed from V and 4 bases from J, the gap between germline ends came to 5 bases. Germline-derived CDR1 and CDR2 are SGDLS and YYNGEE. The CDR3 length is 13 residues. CDR3 residues: CASSVAQYNEQFF. The CDR3 region has the DNA TGTGCCAGCAGCGTAGCCCAGTACAATGAGCAGTTCTTC.

This clone was recorded many times. CDR3 coding DNA: TGTGCCAGCAGCTGGACCGGGATCTCGGCGAGGGAGACCCAGTACTTC. The encoded protein is CASSWTGISARETQYF. The chain links TRBV7-9 to TRBJ2-5, with D maybe TRBD2 (5 bases). Germline V lookup: CDR1 SEHNR, CDR2 FQNEAQ (reference sequence). Trimming pared 4 bases from V and 5 bases from J, leaving 20 bases between. The CDR3 has 16 amino acids.